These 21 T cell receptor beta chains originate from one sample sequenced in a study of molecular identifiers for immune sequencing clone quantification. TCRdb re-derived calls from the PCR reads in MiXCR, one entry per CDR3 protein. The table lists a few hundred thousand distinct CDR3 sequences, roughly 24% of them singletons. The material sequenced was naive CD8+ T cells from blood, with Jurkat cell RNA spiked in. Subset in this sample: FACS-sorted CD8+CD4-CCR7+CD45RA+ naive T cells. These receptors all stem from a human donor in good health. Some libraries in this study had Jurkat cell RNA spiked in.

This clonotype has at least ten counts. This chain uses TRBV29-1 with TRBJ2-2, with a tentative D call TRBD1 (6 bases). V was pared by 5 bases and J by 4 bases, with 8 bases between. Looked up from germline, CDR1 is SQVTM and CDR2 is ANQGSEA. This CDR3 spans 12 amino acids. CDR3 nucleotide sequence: TGCAGCGTTCTGACAGGCACCGGGGAGCTGTTTTTT. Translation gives CSVLTGTGELFF.

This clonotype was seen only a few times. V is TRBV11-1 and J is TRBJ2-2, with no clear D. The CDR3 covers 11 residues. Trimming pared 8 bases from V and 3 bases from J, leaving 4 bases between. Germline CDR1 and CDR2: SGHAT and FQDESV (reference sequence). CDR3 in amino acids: CASGYTGELFF. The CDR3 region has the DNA TGTGCCAGCGGGTACACCGGGGAGCTGTTTTTT.

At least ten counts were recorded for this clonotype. CDR3 protein: CASSPESPGGTEAFF. In DNA, the CDR3 is TGTGCCAGCAGCCCCGAGTCCCCCGGCGGGACTGAAGCTTTCTTT. This sequence joins TRBV7-2 and TRBJ1-1; D is undetermined. V lost 5 bases, J lost 5 bases, and 18 bases lay in between. Germline CDR1 is SGHTA and CDR2 is FQGNSA. The CDR3 is 15 amino acids. Full variable domain (outside the CDR3, taken from reference TRBV7-2 and TRBJ1-1): GAGVSQSPSNKVTEKGKDVELRCDPISGHTALYWYRQSLGQGLEFLIYFQGNSAPDKSGLPSDRFSAERTGGSVSTLTIQRTQQEDSAVYLCASSPESPGGTEAFFGQGTRLTVV.

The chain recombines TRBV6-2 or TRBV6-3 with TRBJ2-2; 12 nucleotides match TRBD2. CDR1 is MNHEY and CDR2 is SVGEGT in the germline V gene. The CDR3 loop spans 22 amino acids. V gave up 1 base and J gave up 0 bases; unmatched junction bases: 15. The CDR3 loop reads CASSYLFSAPRTSGANTGELFF. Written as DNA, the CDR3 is TGTGCCAGCAGTTACTTATTTTCTGCCCCGAGGACTAGCGGGGCGAACACCGGGGAGCTGTTTTTT.

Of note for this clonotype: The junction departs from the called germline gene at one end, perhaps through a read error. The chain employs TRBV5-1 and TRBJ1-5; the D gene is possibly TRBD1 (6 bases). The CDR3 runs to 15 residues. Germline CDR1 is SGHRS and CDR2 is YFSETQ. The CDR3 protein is CAGSPGAGVSQPQHF. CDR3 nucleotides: TGCGCCGGCAGCCCCGGGGCAGGGGTGAGCCAGCCCCAGCATTTT.

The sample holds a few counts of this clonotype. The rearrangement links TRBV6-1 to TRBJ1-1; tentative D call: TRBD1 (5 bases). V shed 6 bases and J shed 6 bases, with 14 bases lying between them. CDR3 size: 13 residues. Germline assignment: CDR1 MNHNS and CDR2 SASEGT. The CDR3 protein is CASRAGVLAEAFF. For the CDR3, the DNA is TGTGCCAGCAGGGCGGGGGTGTTGGCTGAAGCTTTCTTT.

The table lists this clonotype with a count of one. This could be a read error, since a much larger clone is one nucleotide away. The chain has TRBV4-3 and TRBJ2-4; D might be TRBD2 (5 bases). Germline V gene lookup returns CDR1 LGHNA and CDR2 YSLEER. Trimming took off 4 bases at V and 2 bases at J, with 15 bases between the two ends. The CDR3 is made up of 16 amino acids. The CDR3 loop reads CASSPERVLPKNIQYF. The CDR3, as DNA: TGCGCCAGCAGCCCCGAGAGGGTACTACCCAAAAACATTCAGTACTTC.

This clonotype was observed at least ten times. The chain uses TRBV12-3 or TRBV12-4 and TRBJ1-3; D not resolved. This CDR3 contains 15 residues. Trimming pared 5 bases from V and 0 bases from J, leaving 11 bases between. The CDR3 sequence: CASSTRVGSGNTIYF. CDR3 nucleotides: TGTGCCAGCAGTACCCGGGTCGGCTCTGGAAACACCATATATTTT.

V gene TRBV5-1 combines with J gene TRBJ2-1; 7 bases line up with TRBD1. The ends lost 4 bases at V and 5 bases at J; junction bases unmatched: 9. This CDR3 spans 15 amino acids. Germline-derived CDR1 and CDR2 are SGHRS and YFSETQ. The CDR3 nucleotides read TGCGCCAGCAGCCCAGTAGGGGGCGGAAACAATGAGCAGTTCTTC. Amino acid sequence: CASSPVGGGNNEQFF.

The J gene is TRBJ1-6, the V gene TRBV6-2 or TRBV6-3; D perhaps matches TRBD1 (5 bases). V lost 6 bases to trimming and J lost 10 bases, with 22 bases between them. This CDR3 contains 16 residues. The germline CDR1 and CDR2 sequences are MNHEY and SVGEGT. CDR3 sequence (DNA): TGTGCCAGCAGACGAACGTGGGACCGAAGGGACTCACCCCTCCACTTT. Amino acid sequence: CASRRTWDRRDSPLHF.

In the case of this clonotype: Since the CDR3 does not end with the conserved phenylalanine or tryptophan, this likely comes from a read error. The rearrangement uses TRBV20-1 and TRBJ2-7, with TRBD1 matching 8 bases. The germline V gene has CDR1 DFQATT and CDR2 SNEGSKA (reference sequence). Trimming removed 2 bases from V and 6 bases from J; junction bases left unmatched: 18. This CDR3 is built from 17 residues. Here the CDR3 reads CSARPTEATGVISEQYS. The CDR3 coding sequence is TGCAGTGCTAGACCCACAGAGGCGACAGGGGTCATCTCCGAGCAGTACTCC.

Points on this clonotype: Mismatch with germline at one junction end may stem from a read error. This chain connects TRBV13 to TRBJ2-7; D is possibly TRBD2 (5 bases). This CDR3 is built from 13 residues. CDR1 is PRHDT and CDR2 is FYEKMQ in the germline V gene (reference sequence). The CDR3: CASSPGVLYKQYF. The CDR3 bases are TGTGCCAGCAGCCCCGGGGTTCTCTACAAGCAGTACTTC.

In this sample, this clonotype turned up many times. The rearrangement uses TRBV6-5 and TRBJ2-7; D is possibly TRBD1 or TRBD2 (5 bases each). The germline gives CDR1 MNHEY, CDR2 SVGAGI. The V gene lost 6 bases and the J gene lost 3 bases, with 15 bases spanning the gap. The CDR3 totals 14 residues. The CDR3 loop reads CASSRGYRNYEQYF. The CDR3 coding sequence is TGTGCCAGCAGCAGAGGGTACAGGAACTACGAGCAGTACTTC.

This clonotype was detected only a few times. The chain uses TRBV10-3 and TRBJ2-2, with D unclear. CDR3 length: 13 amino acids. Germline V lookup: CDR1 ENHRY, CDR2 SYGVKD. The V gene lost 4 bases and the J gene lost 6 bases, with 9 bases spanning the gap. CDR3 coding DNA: TGTGCCATCAGTGTCCTCCGACCCGGGGAGCTGTTTTTT. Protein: CAISVLRPGELFF.

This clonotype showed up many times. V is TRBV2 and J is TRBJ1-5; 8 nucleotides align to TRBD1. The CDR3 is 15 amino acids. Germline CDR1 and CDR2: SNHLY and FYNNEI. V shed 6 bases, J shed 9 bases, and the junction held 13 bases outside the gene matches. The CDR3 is CASSIGTGFPRPQHF. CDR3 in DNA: TGTGCCAGCAGCATAGGGACAGGCTTCCCTCGGCCCCAGCATTTT.

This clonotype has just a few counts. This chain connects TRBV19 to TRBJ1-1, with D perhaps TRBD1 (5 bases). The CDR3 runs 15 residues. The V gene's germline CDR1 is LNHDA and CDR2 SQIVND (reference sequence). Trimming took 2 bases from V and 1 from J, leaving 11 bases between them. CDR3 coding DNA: TGTGCCAGTAGTATAAACGACAGATGGAACACTGAAGCTTTCTTT. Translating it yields CASSINDRWNTEAFF.

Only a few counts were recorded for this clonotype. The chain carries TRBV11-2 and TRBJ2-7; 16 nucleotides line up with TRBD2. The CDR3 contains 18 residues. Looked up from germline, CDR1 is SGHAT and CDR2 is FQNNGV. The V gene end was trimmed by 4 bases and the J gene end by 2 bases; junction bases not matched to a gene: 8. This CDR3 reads CASSSTPGTSGRAYEQYF. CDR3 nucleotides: TGTGCCAGCAGCTCCACCCCCGGGACTAGCGGGAGGGCCTACGAGCAGTACTTC.

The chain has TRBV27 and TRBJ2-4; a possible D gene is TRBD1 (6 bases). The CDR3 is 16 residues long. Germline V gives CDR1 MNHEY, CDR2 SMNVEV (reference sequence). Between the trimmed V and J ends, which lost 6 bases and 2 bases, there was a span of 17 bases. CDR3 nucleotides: TGTGCCAGCAGGACTTTTACAGGGACGACCAAAAACATTCAGTACTTC. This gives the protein CASRTFTGTTKNIQYF.

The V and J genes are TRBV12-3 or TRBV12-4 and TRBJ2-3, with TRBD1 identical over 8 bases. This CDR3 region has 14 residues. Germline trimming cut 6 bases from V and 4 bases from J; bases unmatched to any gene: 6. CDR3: CASSRTGSADTQYF. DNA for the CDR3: TGTGCCAGCAGCCGGACAGGGAGCGCAGATACGCAGTATTTT.

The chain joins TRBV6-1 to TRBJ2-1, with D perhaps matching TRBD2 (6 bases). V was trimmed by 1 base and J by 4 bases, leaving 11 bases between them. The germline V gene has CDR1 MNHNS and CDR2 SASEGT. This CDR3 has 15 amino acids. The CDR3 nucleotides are TGTGCCAGCAGTGAAGGTACGGGGGTTTACAATGAGCAGTTCTTC. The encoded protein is CASSEGTGVYNEQFF.

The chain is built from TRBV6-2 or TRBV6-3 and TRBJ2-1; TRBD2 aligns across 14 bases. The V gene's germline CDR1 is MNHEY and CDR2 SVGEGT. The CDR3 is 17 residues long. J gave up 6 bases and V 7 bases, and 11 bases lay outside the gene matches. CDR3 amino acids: CASTSRLAGGPGNEQFF. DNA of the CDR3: TGTGCCAGCACTTCGAGACTAGCGGGGGGGCCTGGCAATGAGCAGTTCTTC.